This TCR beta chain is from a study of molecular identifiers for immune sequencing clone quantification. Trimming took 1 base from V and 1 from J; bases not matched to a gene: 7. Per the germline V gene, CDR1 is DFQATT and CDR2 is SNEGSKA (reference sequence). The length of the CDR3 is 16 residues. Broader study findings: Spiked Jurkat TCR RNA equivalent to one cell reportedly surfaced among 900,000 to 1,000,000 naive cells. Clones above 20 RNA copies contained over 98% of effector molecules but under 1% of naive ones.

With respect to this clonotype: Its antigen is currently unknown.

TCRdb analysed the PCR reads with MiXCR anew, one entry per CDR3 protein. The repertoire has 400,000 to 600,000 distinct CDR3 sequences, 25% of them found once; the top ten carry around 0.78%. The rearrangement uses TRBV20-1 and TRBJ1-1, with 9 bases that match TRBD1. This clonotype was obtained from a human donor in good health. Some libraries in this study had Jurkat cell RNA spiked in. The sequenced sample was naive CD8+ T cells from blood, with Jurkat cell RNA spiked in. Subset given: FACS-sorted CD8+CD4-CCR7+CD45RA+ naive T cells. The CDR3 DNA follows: TGCAGTGCTAGAGCCCTCGGGACAGGGAGGAACACTGAAGCTTTCTTT. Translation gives CSARALGTGRNTEAFF.